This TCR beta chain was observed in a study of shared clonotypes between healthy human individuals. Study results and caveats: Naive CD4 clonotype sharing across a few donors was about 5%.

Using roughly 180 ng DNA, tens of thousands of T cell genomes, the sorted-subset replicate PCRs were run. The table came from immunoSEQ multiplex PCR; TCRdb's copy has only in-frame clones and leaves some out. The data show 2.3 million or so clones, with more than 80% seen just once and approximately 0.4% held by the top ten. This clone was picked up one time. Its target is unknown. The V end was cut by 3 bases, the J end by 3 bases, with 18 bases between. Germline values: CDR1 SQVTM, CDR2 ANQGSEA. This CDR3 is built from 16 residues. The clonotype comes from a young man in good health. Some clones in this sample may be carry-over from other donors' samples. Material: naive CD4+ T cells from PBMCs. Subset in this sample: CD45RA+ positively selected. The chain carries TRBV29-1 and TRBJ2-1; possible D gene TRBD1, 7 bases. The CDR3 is CSVDTTQGGFYNEQFF. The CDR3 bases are TGCAGCGTTGATACGACCCAGGGGGGATTCTACAATGAGCAGTTCTTC.